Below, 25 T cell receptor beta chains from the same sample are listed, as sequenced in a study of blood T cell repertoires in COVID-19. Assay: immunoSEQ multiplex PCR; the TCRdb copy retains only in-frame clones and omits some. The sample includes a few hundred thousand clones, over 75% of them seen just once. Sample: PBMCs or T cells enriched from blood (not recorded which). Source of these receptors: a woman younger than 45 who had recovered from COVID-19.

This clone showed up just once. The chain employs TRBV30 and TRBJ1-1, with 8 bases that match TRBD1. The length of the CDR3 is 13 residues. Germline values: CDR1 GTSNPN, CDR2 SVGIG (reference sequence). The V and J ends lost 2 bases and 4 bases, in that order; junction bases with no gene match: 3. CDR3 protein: CAWSRQGRTEAFF. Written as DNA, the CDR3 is TGTGCCTGGAGTCGACAGGGGCGCACTGAAGCTTTCTTT.

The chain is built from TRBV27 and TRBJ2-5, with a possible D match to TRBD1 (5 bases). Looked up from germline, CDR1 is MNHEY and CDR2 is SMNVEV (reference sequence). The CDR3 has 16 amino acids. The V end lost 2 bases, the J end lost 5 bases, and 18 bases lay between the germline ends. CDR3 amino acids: CASSLKRWGGRETQYF. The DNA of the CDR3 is TGTGCCAGCAGTTTAAAAAGATGGGGCGGTCGCGAGACCCAGTACTTC.

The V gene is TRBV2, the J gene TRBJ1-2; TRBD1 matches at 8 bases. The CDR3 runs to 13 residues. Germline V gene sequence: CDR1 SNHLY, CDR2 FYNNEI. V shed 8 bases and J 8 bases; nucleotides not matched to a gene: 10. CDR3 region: CASSRTGSGGYTF. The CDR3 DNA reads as TGTGCCAGCTCTCGGACAGGGTCAGGCGGCTACACCTTC.

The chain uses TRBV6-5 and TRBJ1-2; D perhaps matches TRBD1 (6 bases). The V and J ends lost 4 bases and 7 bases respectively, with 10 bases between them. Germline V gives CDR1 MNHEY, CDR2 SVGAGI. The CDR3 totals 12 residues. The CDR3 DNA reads TGTGCCAGCAGTTTCAGGGGTTCTGGCTACACCTTC. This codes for CASSFRGSGYTF.

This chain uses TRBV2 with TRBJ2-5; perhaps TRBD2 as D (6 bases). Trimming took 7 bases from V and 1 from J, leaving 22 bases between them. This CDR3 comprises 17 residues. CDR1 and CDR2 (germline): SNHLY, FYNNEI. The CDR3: CASNIRVRDWVQETQYF. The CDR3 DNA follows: TGTGCCAGCAATATTCGCGTACGGGACTGGGTCCAAGAGACCCAGTACTTC.

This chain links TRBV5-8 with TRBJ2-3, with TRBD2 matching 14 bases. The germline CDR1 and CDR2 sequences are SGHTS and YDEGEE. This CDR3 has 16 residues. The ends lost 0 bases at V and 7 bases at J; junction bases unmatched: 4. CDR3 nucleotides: TGTGCCAGCAGCTTGGGACTAGCGGGAGGGATCAATACGCAGTATTTT. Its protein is CASSLGLAGGINTQYF. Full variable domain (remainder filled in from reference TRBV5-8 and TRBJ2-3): EAGVTQSPTHLIKTRGQQATLRCSPISGHTSVYWYQQALGLGLQFLLWYDEGEERNRGNFPPRFSGRQFPNYSSELNVNALELEDSALYLCASSLGLAGGINTQYFGPGTRLTVL.

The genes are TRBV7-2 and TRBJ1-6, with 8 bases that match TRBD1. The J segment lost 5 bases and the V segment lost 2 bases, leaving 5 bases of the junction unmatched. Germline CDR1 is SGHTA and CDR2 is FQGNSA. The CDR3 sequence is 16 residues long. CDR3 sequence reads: CASSLSQGANNSPLHF. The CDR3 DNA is TGTGCCAGCAGCTTATCCCAGGGGGCGAATAATTCACCCCTCCACTTT.

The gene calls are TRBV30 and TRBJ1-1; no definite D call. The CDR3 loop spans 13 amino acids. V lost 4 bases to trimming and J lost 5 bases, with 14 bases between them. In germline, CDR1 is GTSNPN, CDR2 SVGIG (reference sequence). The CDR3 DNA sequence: TGTGCCTGGAACAAACCAGGAGGGACTGAAGCTTTCTTT. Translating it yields CAWNKPGGTEAFF.

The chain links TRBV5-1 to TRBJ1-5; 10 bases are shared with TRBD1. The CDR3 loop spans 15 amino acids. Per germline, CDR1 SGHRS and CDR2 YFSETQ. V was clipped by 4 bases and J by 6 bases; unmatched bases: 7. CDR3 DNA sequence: TGCGCCAGCAGCCCCGGGACAGGGGTTGGTCAGCCCCAGCATTTT. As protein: CASSPGTGVGQPQHF.

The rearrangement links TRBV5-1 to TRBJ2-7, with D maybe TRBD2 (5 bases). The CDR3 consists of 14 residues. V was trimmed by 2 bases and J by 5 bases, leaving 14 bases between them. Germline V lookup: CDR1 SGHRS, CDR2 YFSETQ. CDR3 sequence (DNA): TGCGCCAGCAGCTTCGAGGGCCAATCCCACGAGCAGTACTTC. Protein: CASSFEGQSHEQYF.

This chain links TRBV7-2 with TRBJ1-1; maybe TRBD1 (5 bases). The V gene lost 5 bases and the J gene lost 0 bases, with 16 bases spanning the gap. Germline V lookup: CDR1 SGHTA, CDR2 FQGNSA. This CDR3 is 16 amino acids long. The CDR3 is CASSPRGGLMNTEAFF. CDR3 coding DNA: TGTGCCAGCAGCCCCCGGGGGGGACTCATGAACACTGAAGCTTTCTTT.

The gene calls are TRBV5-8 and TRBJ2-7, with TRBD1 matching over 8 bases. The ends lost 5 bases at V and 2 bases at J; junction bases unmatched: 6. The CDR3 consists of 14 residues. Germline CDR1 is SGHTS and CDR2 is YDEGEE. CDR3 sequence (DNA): TGTGCCAGCAGACCAGGGGGCCATACCTACGAGCAGTACTTC. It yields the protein CASRPGGHTYEQYF.

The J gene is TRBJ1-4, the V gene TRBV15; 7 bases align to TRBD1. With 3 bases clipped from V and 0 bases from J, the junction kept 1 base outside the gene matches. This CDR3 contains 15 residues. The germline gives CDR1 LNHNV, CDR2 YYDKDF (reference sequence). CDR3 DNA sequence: TGTGCCACCAGCAGTGACAGGGCAACTAATGAAAAACTGTTTTTT. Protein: CATSSDRATNEKLFF.

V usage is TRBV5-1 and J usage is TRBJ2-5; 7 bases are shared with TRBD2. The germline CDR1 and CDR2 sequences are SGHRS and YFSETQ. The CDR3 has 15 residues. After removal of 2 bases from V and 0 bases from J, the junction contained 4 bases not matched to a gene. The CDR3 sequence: CASSFMSGNQETQYF. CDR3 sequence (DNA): TGCGCCAGCAGCTTTATGAGCGGGAACCAAGAGACCCAGTACTTC.

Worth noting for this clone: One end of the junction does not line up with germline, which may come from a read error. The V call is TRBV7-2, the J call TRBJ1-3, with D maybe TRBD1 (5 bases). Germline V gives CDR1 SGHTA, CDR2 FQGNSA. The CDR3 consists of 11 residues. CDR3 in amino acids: CASSSNRDFLF. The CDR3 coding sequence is TGTGCCAGCAGTTCTAACCGGGACTTTCTCTTT.

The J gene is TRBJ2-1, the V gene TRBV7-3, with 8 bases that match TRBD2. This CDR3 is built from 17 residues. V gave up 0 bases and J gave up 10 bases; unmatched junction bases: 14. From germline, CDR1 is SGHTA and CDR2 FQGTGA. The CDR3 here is CASSLTAGGPTQSEQFF. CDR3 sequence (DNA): TGTGCCAGCAGCTTAACCGCGGGGGGACCCACACAATCGGAGCAGTTCTTC.

CDR3 nucleotide sequence: TGTGCCAGCAGCTTGTCTAATGCCCTCTACGAGCAGTACTTC. Translated: CASSLSNALYEQYF. The chain carries TRBV5-4 and TRBJ2-7; D is unclear. Germline CDR1 reads SGHNT; CDR2 reads YYREEE (reference sequence). V was clipped by 1 base and J by 3 bases, with 11 bases between them. The CDR3 spans 14 residues. Looking up the rest from reference TRBV5-4 and TRBJ2-7 gives the full variable domain: ETGVTQSPTHLIKTRGQQVTLRCSSQSGHNTVSWYQQALGQGPQFIFQYYREEENGRGNFPPRFSGLQFPNYSSELNVNALELDDSALYLCASSLSNALYEQYFGPGTRLTVT.

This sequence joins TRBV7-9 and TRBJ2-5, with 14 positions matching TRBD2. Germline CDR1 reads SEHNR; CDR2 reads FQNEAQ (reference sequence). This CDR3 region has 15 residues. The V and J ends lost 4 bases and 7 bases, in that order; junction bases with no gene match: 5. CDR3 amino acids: CASSSGTSGRVTQYF. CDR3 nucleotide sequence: TGTGCCAGCAGCTCAGGGACTAGCGGGAGAGTGACCCAGTACTTC.

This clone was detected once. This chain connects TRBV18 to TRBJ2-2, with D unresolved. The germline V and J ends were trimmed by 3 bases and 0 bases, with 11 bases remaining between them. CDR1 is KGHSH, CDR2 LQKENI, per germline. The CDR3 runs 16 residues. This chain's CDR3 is CASSPRRNANTGELFF. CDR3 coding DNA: TGTGCCAGCTCACCCCGGAGAAACGCGAACACCGGGGAGCTGTTTTTT.

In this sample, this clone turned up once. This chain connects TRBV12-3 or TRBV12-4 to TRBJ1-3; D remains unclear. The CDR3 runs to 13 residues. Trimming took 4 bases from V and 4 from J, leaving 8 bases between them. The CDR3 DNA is TGTGCCAGCAGTTACCAAGCCGGAAACACCATATATTTT. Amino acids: CASSYQAGNTIYF.

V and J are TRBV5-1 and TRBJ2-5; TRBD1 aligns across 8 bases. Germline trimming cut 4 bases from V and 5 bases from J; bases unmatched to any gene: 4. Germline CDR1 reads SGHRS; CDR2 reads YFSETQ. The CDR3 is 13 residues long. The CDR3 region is CASSADRAETQYF. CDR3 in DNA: TGCGCCAGCAGCGCGGACAGGGCGGAGACCCAGTACTTC.

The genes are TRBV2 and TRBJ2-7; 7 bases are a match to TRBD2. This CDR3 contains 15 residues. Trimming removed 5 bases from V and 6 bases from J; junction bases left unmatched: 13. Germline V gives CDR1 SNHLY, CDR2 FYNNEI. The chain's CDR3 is CASSPLGSGASEQYF. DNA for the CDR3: TGTGCCAGCAGTCCCTTGGGGAGCGGGGCCTCCGAGCAGTACTTC.

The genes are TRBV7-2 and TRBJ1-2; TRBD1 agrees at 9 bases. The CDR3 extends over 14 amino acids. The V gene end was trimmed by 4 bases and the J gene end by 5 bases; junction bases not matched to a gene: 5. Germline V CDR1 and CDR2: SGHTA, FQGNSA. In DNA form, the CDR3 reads TGTGCCAGCAGCTCCCAGGACAGGGGTTATGGCTACACCTTC. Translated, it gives CASSSQDRGYGYTF. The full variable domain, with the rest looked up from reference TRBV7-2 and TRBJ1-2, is GAGVSQSPSNKVTEKGKDVELRCDPISGHTALYWYRQSLGQGLEFLIYFQGNSAPDKSGLPSDRFSAERTGGSVSTLTIQRTQQEDSAVYLCASSSQDRGYGYTFGSGTRLTVV.

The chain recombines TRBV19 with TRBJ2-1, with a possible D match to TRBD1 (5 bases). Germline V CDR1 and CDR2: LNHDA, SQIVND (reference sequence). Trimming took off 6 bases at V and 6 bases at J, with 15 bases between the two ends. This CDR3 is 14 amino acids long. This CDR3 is CASSKSDTFNEQFF. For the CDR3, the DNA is TGTGCCAGTAGCAAATCGGACACCTTCAATGAGCAGTTCTTC.

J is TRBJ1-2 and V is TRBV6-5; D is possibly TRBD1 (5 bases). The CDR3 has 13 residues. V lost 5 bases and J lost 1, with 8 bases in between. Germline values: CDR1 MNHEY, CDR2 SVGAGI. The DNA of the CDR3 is TGTGCCAGCAGTACTCAGGGTAACTATGGCTACACCTTC. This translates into CASSTQGNYGYTF.